This T cell receptor (beta chain) is from a study of T cells in Graves' hyperthyroidism and ophthalmopathy. Fresh peripheral blood, around 9.3 ml of it, supplied the PBMCs. Comment on this clonotype: Its antigen remains unidentified. The CDR3 ends on some other residue instead of the conserved phenylalanine or tryptophan, so this is likely a read error. Because the CDR3's place on the DNA is in doubt, the DNA is left out and the CDR3 is given as listed by TCRdb.

The germline gives CDR1 SEHNR, CDR2 FQNEAQ (reference sequence). The CDR3 spans 8 residues, counting both ends. Whole-study findings and limits: In the blood, most expanded thyroid clonotypes above 0.001 appeared as well. Stable hyperthyroidism was told apart from ophthalmopathy by a model built on 13 V-J features.

What was amplified from RNA transcripts were TCR beta CDR3 regions. HTBI primers drove first-round RT-PCR of the TCR CDR3. MiXCR was run by TCRdb on the multiplex PCR reads, yielding one entry per CDR3 protein. This table has some 800,000 distinct CDR3 sequences, approximately 40% appearing once. V and J are TRBV7-9 and TRBJ2-5; whether TRBD1, the table's D call, matches the DNA was not checked. The TCR comes from a man aged 18-30 years with Graves' hyperthyroidism. Sequenced sample: blood. This CDR3 is CASSHKGQ.